What follows are 8 T cell receptor beta chains derived from one specimen sequenced in a study of T-cell memory formation after mild COVID-19. TCRdb independently ran MiXCR on the 5' RACE reads; one entry per CDR3 protein. Altogether 350,000 to 450,000 distinct CDR3 sequences are present, 28% being singletons, with the ten largest covering about 13%. The sample taken for sequencing was PBMCs or a T cell subset sorted from them (not recorded which). These receptors came from an adult woman who had mild COVID-19 (a few samples of this study predate the infection). Cell type and time point are not known.

This chain links TRBV19 with TRBJ1-1, with TRBD1 matching over 8 bases. With 8 bases clipped from V and 6 bases from J, the junction kept 8 bases outside the gene matches. The CDR3 sequence is 13 residues long. Germline CDR1 and CDR2: LNHDA and SQIVND (reference sequence). This chain's CDR3 is CASAQGGFAEAFF. CDR3 in DNA: TGTGCCAGTGCACAGGGGGGGTTCGCTGAAGCTTTCTTT.

V usage is TRBV5-5 and J usage is TRBJ2-7; 9 bases are shared with TRBD2. This CDR3 spans 15 amino acids. The V segment lost 5 bases and the J segment 0 bases; nucleotides outside the gene matches: 6. Germline CDR1 is SGHKS and CDR2 is YYEKEE (reference sequence). For the CDR3, the DNA is TGTGCCAGCAGACCGACTAGCGGAAGCTCCTACGAGCAGTACTTC. Amino acids: CASRPTSGSSYEQYF.

This clonotype has more than one count but fewer than ten. This sequence joins TRBV3-1 and TRBJ1-2, with D unresolved. The length of the CDR3 is 15 residues. Trimming removed 0 bases from V and 8 bases from J, with 16 bases in between. The germline CDR1 and CDR2 sequences are LGHDT and YNNKEL (reference sequence). The CDR3, as DNA: TGTGCCAGCAGCCAAGATAAAGTCCGGGCAATGGGCTACACCTTC. This codes for CASSQDKVRAMGYTF.

This clonotype has only a few counts. The chain is built from TRBV2 and TRBJ2-6, with 10 bases matching TRBD2. J lost 1 base, V lost 4 bases, and 1 base had no gene match. Germline CDR1 and CDR2: SNHLY and FYNNEI. The CDR3 extends over 16 amino acids. The CDR3 DNA reads as TGTGCCAGCAGTGTACTAGCGGGATCTGGGGCCAACGTCCTGACTTTC. This translates into CASSVLAGSGANVLTF. Based on the CDR3 plus reference TRBV2 and TRBJ2-6, the full variable domain is EPEVTQTPSHQVTQMGQEVILRCVPISNHLYFYWYRQILGQKVEFLVSFYNNEISEKSEIFDDQFSVERPDGSNFTLKIRSTKLEDSAMYFCASSVLAGSGANVLTFGAGSRLTVL.

This clonotype came up many times. The chain employs TRBV27 and TRBJ2-7; TRBD2 matches 8 bases. The CDR3 contains 13 residues. Germline trimming cut 3 bases from V and 12 bases from J; bases unmatched to any gene: 10. The V gene's germline CDR1 is MNHEY and CDR2 SMNVEV (reference sequence). The CDR3 bases are TGTGCCAGCAGTTTGGGGATAGCGGGGCCACGGTACTTC. Protein: CASSLGIAGPRYF.

This clonotype was detected only a few times. The CDR3 DNA sequence: TGTGCCACCAGCAAAAGGAACTGGGAAAACATTCAGTACTTC. This translates into CATSKRNWENIQYF. The chain combines TRBV15 with TRBJ2-4; D is undetermined. Germline CDR1 is LNHNV and CDR2 is YYDKDF (reference sequence). V shed 4 bases and J shed 5 bases, with 12 bases lying between them. This CDR3 has 14 residues.

This clonotype was detected only a few times. V gene TRBV7-2 combines with J gene TRBJ2-3, with no clear D. The CDR3 totals 14 residues. Germline V gene sequence: CDR1 SGHTA, CDR2 FQGNSA. V was clipped by 3 bases and J by 4 bases, with 11 bases between them. Here the CDR3 DNA reads TGTGCCAGCAGCTTGACCCTAAACCCAGATACGCAGTATTTT. This gives the protein CASSLTLNPDTQYF.

V usage is TRBV9 and J usage is TRBJ2-1, with 9 bases aligning to TRBD1. The CDR3 loop spans 14 amino acids. Germline CDR1 is SGDLS and CDR2 is YYNGEE. With 1 base clipped from V and 7 bases from J, the junction kept 3 bases outside the gene matches. The CDR3 region has the DNA TGTGCCAGCAGCGTATGGGGACAGGGAAATGAGCAGTTCTTC. Amino acids: CASSVWGQGNEQFF. Full variable domain (remainder filled in from reference TRBV9 and TRBJ2-1): DSGVTQTPKHLITATGQRVTLRCSPRSGDLSVYWYQQSLDQGLQFLIQYYNGEERAKGNILERFSAQQFPDLHSELNLSSLELGDSALYFCASSVWGQGNEQFFGPGTRLTVL.